This TCR beta chain comes out of a study of T cell repertoires in cytomegalovirus infection. About the research overall: CMV epitopes that were recently identified and HLA-C-restricted were used alongside well-studied HLA-B-restricted ones. Indications of both CMV infection and matching HLA type were provided by public TCR beta signatures. Broader study findings: Dominating the ex vivo response were HLA-C-restricted CMV-specific TCR beta clonotypes. Carriers of CMV plus the relevant HLA were identified by cumulative public TCR beta family frequency.

One entry per CDR3 protein, called by TCRdb with MiXCR from the reads. The sample yields about half a million distinct CDR3 sequences, about 33% seen once. Per germline, CDR1 ENHRY and CDR2 SYGVKD. With 0 bases removed from V and 4 bases from J, the gap between germline ends came to 13 bases. The CDR3 sequence is 16 residues long. About this clonotype itself: As yet, its antigen is unknown.

The J gene is TRBJ1-3, the V gene TRBV10-3; D not certain. This TCR was recovered from a human donor in good health (CMV status not recorded). Some clones in this sample may be carry-over from other donors' samples. Source: cultured PBMCs, taken from culture after CMV antigen stimulation. The CDR3 bases are TGTGCCATCAGTGAGTCATCGGGCCTGAGGGGAAACACCATATATTTT. It specifies CAISESSGLRGNTIYF.